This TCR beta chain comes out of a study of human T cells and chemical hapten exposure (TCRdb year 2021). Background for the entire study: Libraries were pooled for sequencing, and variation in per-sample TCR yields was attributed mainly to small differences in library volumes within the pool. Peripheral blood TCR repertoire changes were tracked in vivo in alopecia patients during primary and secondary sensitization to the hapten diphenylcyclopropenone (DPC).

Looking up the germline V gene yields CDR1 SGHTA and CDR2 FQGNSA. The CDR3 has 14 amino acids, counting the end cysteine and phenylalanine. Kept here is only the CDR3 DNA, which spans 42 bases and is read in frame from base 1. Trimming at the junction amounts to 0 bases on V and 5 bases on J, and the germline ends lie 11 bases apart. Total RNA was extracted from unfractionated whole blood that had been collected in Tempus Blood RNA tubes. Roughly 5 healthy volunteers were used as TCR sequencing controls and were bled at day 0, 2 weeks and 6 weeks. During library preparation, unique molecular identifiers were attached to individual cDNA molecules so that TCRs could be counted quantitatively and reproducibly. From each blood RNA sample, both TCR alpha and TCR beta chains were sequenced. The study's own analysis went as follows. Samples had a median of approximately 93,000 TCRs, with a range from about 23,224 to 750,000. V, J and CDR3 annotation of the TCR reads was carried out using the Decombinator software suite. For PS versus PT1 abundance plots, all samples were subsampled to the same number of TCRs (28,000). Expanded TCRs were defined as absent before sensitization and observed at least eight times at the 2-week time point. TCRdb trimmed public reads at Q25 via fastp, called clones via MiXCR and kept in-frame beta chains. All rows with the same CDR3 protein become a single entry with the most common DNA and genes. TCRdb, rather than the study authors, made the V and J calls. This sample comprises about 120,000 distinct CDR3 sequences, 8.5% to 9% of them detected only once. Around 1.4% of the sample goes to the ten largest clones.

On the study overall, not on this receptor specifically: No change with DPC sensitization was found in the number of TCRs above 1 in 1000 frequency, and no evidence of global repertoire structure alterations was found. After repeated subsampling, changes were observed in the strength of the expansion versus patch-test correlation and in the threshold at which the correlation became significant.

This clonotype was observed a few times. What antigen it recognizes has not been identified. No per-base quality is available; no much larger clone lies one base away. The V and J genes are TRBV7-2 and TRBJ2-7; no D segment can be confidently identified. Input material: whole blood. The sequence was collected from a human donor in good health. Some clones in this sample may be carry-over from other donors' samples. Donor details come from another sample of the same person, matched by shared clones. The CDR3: CASSLAVGRDEQYF. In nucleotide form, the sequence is TGTGCCAGCAGCTTAGCGGTGGGCCGGGACGAGCAGTACTTC.